Listed below are T cell receptor beta chains from one sample, sequenced in a study of OX40 agonist ivuxolimab in advanced cancers. Profiled with immunoSEQ multiplex PCR; TCRdb holds only in-frame clones, not every one. The top ten clones hold around 0.29% of a sample with approximately 88,000 clones, roughly 88% of them seen once. The sequenced sample was CD4+ or CD8+ T cells sorted from blood, obtained in a trial of the OX40 agonist ivuxolimab. These receptors originate from an adult with an advanced solid tumor such as melanoma, head and neck, liver or kidney cancer. CDR3s include the opening cysteine and the closing phenylalanine or tryptophan. The order of the fields is clone size, D gene, J gene, V gene, CDR3 protein, CDR3 DNA. The D gene is left open where the match is weak. Size is omitted from some rows. Given values are once, few, many or a class for expanded clones.

. . TRBJ1-2 TRBV6-1 CASSEADAGPRNYGYTF TGTGCCAGCAGTGAAGCCGACGCTGGGCCTCGGAACTATGGCTACACCTTC
. . TRBJ1-6 TRBV7-2 CASSLYRGNSPLHF TGTGCCAGCAGCTTGTATAGGGGAAATTCACCCCTCCACTTT
. . TRBJ1-5 TRBV18 CASSLKQGGNQPQHF TGTGCCAGCTCACTGAAACAGGGTGGCAATCAGCCCCAGCATTTT
. TRBD1 TRBJ1-4 TRBV4-1 CASSQGTGDNEKLFF TGCGCCAGCAGCCAGGGAACAGGGGACAATGAAAAACTGTTTTTT
. . TRBJ1-4 TRBV27 CASSSVGTPNEKLFF TGTGCCAGCAGCTCAGTCGGGACACCTAATGAAAAACTGTTTTTT
. TRBD1 TRBJ2-2 TRBV11-3 CASGIGQGSNTGELFF TGTGCCAGCGGGATTGGACAGGGTTCGAACACCGGGGAGCTGTTTTTT
medium-sized . TRBJ1-2 TRBV11-2 CASSTRQDYGYTF TGTGCCAGCAGCACAAGACAGGACTATGGCTACACCTTC
few TRBD1 TRBJ1-5 TRBV6-1 CASRQGFGQPQHF TGTGCCAGCAGACAGGGGTTCGGTCAGCCCCAGCATTTT
. . TRBJ1-1 TRBV12-5 CAASLNTEAFF TGTGCTGCCAGCCTGAACACTGAAGCTTTCTTT
. . TRBJ1-2 TRBV10-3 CAISQQDDYGYTF TGTGCCATCAGCCAACAGGATGACTATGGCTACACCTTC
. TRBD2 TRBJ2-5 TRBV6-6 CASSSTSGGLQETQYF TGTGCCAGCAGCTCGACTAGCGGGGGGCTCCAAGAGACCCAGTACTTC
. TRBD1 TRBJ1-2 TRBV7-2 CASSLALVGQSYTF TGTGCCAGCAGCTTAGCGTTGGTGGGACAGAGCTACACCTTC
few . TRBJ1-4 TRBV6-1 CASSERGEKLFF TGTGCCAGCAGTGAACGGGGGGAAAAACTGTTTTTT
. TRBD1 TRBJ2-3 TRBV18 CASSPRDRVGSTDTQYF TGTGCCAGCTCACCAAGAGACAGGGTTGGTAGCACAGATACGCAGTATTTT
. . TRBJ2-2 TRBV6-1 CASSEFGGHTGELFF TGTGCCAGCAGTGAATTCGGGGGTCACACCGGGGAGCTGTTTTTT
. TRBD1 TRBJ2-3 TRBV7-9 CASSSQQGAGDTQYF TGTGCCAGCAGCTCACAACAGGGGGCAGGAGATACGCAGTATTTT
. TRBD1 TRBJ1-2 TRBV11-2 CASSPQTGLHGYTF TGTGCCAGCAGCCCCCAGACAGGGCTTCATGGCTACACCTTC
once . TRBJ2-7 TRBV7-2 CASSKQTTSYEQYF TGTGCCAGCAGCAAACAGACTACCTCCTACGAGCAGTACTTC
. TRBD1 TRBJ2-7 TRBV5-4 CASSTRTGGYEQYF TGTGCCAGCAGCACGCGGACAGGGGGCTACGAGCAGTACTTC
. . TRBJ2-1 TRBV5-5 CASSLERGAYNEQFF TGTGCCAGCAGCTTGGAACGGGGAGCCTACAATGAGCAGTTCTTC
. TRBD1 TRBJ1-2 TRBV2 CASSFRDRVGYTF TGTGCCAGCAGTTTCCGGGACAGGGTTGGCTACACCTTC
. . TRBJ2-7 TRBV9 CASSRNTPYEQYF TGTGCCAGCAGCAGGAACACCCCCTACGAGCAGTACTTC
. . TRBJ1-1 TRBV2 CASSTREAFF TGTGCCAGCAGTACCCGTGAAGCTTTCTTT
. . TRBJ1-6 TRBV28 CASSRGADNSPLHF TGTGCCAGCAGTCGGGGGGCGGATAATTCACCCCTCCACTTT
. . TRBJ2-2 TRBV27 CASSSGGTFTGELFF TGTGCCAGCAGTTCAGGGGGGACTTTTACCGGGGAGCTGTTTTTT
. TRBD2 TRBJ2-2 TRBV9 CASSPTSGGRDTGELFF TGTGCCAGCAGCCCGACTAGCGGGGGGCGGGACACCGGGGAGCTGTTTTTT
. . TRBJ2-5 TRBV9 CASSVGGSSQETQYF TGTGCCAGCAGCGTAGGGGGGTCTTCACAAGAGACCCAGTACTTC
. . TRBJ2-3 TRBV5-4 CASSLRSGPDTQYF TGTGCCAGCAGCTTGCGGAGCGGACCAGATACGCAGTATTTT
. TRBD2 TRBJ2-2 TRBV19 CASSTQAGTNTGELFF TGTGCCAGTAGTACTCAAGCGGGGACGAACACCGGGGAGCTGTTTTTT
. . TRBJ2-2 TRBV10-1 CASSENLNTGELFF TGCGCCAGCAGTGAAAATCTGAACACCGGGGAGCTGTTTTTT
once TRBD1 TRBJ2-7 TRBV7-9 CASSSDRGVSLRYEQYF TGTGCCAGCAGCTCCGACAGGGGGGTCTCTTTGCGCTACGAGCAGTACTTC
. TRBD1 TRBJ2-3 TRBV6-6 CASRQTGTGTDTQYF TGTGCCAGCAGACAAACCGGGACAGGTACAGATACGCAGTATTTT
. TRBD2 TRBJ2-5 TRBV5-1 CASSSTTGTSGGGYQETQYF TGCGCCAGCAGCTCGACGACCGGGACTAGCGGGGGAGGGTACCAAGAGACCCAGTACTTC
. . TRBJ2-1 TRBV11-1 CASSSVGRGSYNEQFF TGTGCCAGCAGCTCGGTGGGGCGGGGCTCCTACAATGAGCAGTTCTTC
. TRBD1 TRBJ1-2 TRBV7-2 CASSRQGLDYGYTF TGTGCCAGTAGTAGACAGGGCCTGGACTATGGCTACACCTTC
. TRBD2 TRBJ2-3 TRBV7-9 CASSLELAGGDTQYF TGTGCCAGCAGCTTAGAACTAGCGGGGGGAGATACGCAGTATTTT
. . TRBJ1-1 TRBV5-8 CASSFSHLTTTEAFF TGTGCCAGCAGCTTTTCACACCTTACTACCACTGAAGCTTTCTTT
. TRBD2 TRBJ2-5 TRBV5-4 CASSLPRGGLETQYF TGTGCCAGCAGCCTGCCACGGGGGGGCCTGGAGACCCAGTACTTC
. TRBD2 TRBJ2-7 TRBV7-9 CASRGGADPRDYEQYF TGTGCCAGCCGGGGAGGGGCTGACCCCCGCGACTACGAGCAGTACTTC
. TRBD1 TRBJ1-1 TRBV5-1 CASSPPQGGDTEAFF TGCGCCAGCAGCCCCCCGCAGGGGGGCGACACTGAAGCTTTCTTT
. . TRBJ2-1 TRBV19 CASSIVFGGRQRKSYNEQFF TGTGCCAGTAGTATTGTGTTTGGTGGTCGGCAGCGCAAATCCTACAATGAGCAGTTCTTC
. TRBD2 TRBJ2-5 TRBV6-5 CASSYSGGGETQYF TGTGCCAGCAGTTACTCCGGCGGGGGAGAGACCCAGTACTTC
. . TRBJ2-3 TRBV5-1 CASSLEDTQYF TGCGCCAGCAGCTTGGAAGATACGCAGTATTTT
. . TRBJ1-3 TRBV5-1 CASSLAGSGSGNTIYF TGCGCCAGCAGCTTGGCAGGGAGTGGCTCTGGAAACACCATATATTTT
. . TRBJ2-7 TRBV9 CASSVGGDRTPYEQYF TGTGCCAGCAGCGTAGGGGGAGACAGGACTCCCTACGAGCAGTACTTC
. TRBD1 TRBJ2-1 TRBV5-4 CASSLANRGTGNEQFF TGTGCCAGCAGCTTGGCCAACCGGGGGACAGGGAATGAGCAGTTCTTC
once . TRBJ2-7 TRBV6-6 CASSYSLGGAYEQYF TGTGCCAGCAGTTACTCTCTGGGCGGAGCCTACGAGCAGTACTTC
once . TRBJ2-1 TRBV11-3 CASSLDPSNEQFF TGTGCCAGCAGCTTAGATCCTTCCAATGAGCAGTTCTTC
. . TRBJ1-3 TRBV7-2 CASSLGGPASGNTIYF TGTGCCAGCAGCTTGGGGGGGCCTGCCTCTGGAAACACCATATATTTT
. . TRBJ1-6 TRBV27 CASSFLWDGEPLHF TGTGCCAGCAGTTTTTTATGGGATGGCGAACCCCTCCACTTT
. . TRBJ2-7 TRBV30 CAWGSGGAGYEQYF TGTGCCTGGGGGTCGGGGGGCGCGGGCTACGAGCAGTACTTC
. TRBD1 TRBJ2-3 TRBV2 CASSRQGATDTQYF TGTGCCAGCAGTAGACAGGGGGCAACAGATACGCAGTATTTT
. TRBD1 TRBJ1-1 TRBV10-3 CAISELGTANTEAFF TGTGCCATCAGTGAGCTCGGGACAGCGAACACTGAAGCTTTCTTT
. TRBD1 TRBJ1-6 TRBV5-1 CASSLAPPTGSGGNSPLHF TGCGCCAGCAGCTTGGCCCCCCCGACAGGGTCAGGGGGTAATTCACCCCTCCACTTT